The 7 T cell receptor beta chains below were found in one sample sequenced in a study of a mutant IDH1 vaccine in newly diagnosed glioma. Indicated time point: week 35, safety follow-up. Topical imiquimod accompanied each vaccine dose, which consisted of 300 ug of mutant IDH1 20-mer peptide. No antigen has been identified for these receptors. Method: immunoSEQ multiplex PCR; TCRdb's copy keeps in-frame clones and lacks some. This table has around 60,000 clones, more than 80% appearing once. The sequenced sample was PBMCs, obtained from a glioma patient whose treatment included an IDH1 peptide vaccine. These receptors were taken from a man aged 40-49 years with glioma.

J is TRBJ2-1 and V is TRBV7-2; TRBD1 matches 7 bases. Germline values: CDR1 SGHTA, CDR2 FQGNSA. The CDR3 is 14 amino acids. The V gene end was trimmed by 5 bases and the J gene end by 4 bases; junction bases not matched to a gene: 5. The CDR3 is CASSRTTGYNEQFF. The CDR3 region has the DNA TGTGCCAGCAGCCGTACGACAGGGTACAATGAGCAGTTCTTC.

The genes are TRBV29-1 and TRBJ1-4; D gene ambiguous. Germline V lookup: CDR1 SQVTM, CDR2 ANQGSEA. Deletions cut 4 bases from V and 0 bases from J, with 9 bases between. The CDR3 runs 14 residues. The DNA for the CDR3 is TGCAGCGTTGGGCGGGATGCAACTAATGAAAAACTGTTTTTT. Encoded protein: CSVGRDATNEKLFF.

The chain employs TRBV5-4 and TRBJ1-3; TRBD1 aligns across 9 bases. This CDR3 is built from 16 residues. V shed 5 bases, J shed 4 bases, and the junction held 10 bases outside the gene matches. Germline V gene data show CDR1 as SGHNT and CDR2 as YYREEE (reference sequence). Written as DNA, the CDR3 is TGTGCCAGCAGTCAGGGACAGGGAGGCTACGGAAACACCATATATTTT. This codes for CASSQGQGGYGNTIYF.

This chain's CDR3 is CASSAPPRGYSTDTQYF. The CDR3 coding sequence is TGTGCCAGCAGCGCCCCCCCCAGGGGGTATAGCACAGATACGCAGTATTTT. The rearrangement uses TRBV9 and TRBJ2-3; 7 bases align to TRBD1. V lost 3 bases to trimming and J lost 0 bases; unmatched junction nucleotides: 10. The germline CDR1 and CDR2 sequences are SGDLS and YYNGEE. The CDR3 spans 17 residues.

This clone appeared a single time. The chain joins TRBV28 to TRBJ2-7, with D unresolved. Trimming took off 4 bases at V and 4 bases at J, with 5 bases between the two ends. Germline V CDR1 and CDR2: MDHEN, SYDVKM. The CDR3 is 11 amino acids. This CDR3 reads CASSWIYEQYF. DNA for the CDR3: TGTGCCAGCAGTTGGATTTACGAGCAGTACTTC.

The chain couples TRBV7-9 to TRBJ2-7, with D hard to call. The CDR3 loop spans 14 amino acids. CDR1 is SEHNR and CDR2 is FQNEAQ in the germline V gene (reference sequence). Trimming removed 2 bases from V and 6 bases from J, with 14 bases in between. For the CDR3, the DNA is TGTGCCAGCAGCTTAAGCTCCGTTTTTGTCGAGCAGTACTTC. This encodes CASSLSSVFVEQYF.

This clone was detected many times. The chain couples TRBV10-1 to TRBJ2-1; perhaps TRBD2 as D (6 bases). The V and J ends lost 4 bases and 5 bases respectively, with 9 bases between them. The CDR3 length is 13 residues. The germline CDR1 and CDR2 sequences are WNHNN and SYGVQD (reference sequence). The CDR3 sequence is CASSVGTHNEQFF. Written as DNA, the CDR3 is TGCGCCAGCAGTGTCGGGACTCACAATGAGCAGTTCTTC.